This record concerns one T cell receptor beta chain sequence. The data were obtained in a study of blood T cell repertoires in COVID-19. Study details: PBMCs, B-cell-depleted T cells, or T cells were the source of the cDNA or gDNA that made up the material.

The authors' processing: Cell counts per sample came from amplifying reference gene primers. The method was immunoSEQ multiplex PCR; TCRdb's version includes in-frame clones alone and lacks a portion of them. That table furnishes V, J and clone size, whereas the DNA furnished D and trimming. This table holds about 50,000 clones, roughly nine tenths found once. Germline CDR1 SGHDN, CDR2 FVKESK. V was shortened by 4 bases and J by 7 bases, with 10 bases between the two germline ends. The CDR3 extends over 13 amino acids. The V call is TRBV14, the J call TRBJ1-4; D is unresolved. The source material was peripheral blood. This receptor was identified in a man aged 35 to 55 with acute or convalescent COVID-19. The CDR3 protein is CASSLYRGEKLFF. For the CDR3, the DNA is TGTGCCAGCAGCCTCTACCGAGGTGAAAAACTGTTTTTT. Full variable domain (outside the CDR3, taken from reference TRBV14 and TRBJ1-4): EAGVTQFPSHSVIEKGQTVTLRCDPISGHDNLYWYRRVMGKEIKFLLHFVKESKQDESGMPNNRFLAERTGGTYSTLKVQPAELEDSGVYFCASSLYRGEKLFFGSGTQLSVL.